What follows are 29 T cell receptor beta chains derived from one specimen sequenced in a study of OX40 agonist ivuxolimab in advanced cancers. The assay was immunoSEQ multiplex PCR, and TCRdb's table has in-frame clones only and misses some. The data hold about 93,000 clones, with approximately 94% observed a single time. The input for sequencing was CD4+ or CD8+ T cells sorted from blood, taken in a trial of the OX40 agonist ivuxolimab. These receptors all stem from an adult with an advanced solid tumor such as melanoma, head and neck, liver or kidney cancer.

The chain joins TRBV6-1 to TRBJ1-5; 8 nucleotides line up with TRBD1. In germline, CDR1 is MNHNS, CDR2 SASEGT. CDR3 length equals 15 residues. V dropped 0 bases and J dropped 6; count of bases not matched to a gene: 4. The CDR3 coding sequence is TGTGCCAGCAGTGAAGCCCGGACAGGGAGTCAGCCCCAGCATTTT. It codes for CASSEARTGSQPQHF.

The gene calls are TRBV14 and TRBJ2-5, with D tentatively TRBD1 (6 bases). V shed 4 bases and J shed 4 bases, with 16 bases lying between them. Germline CDR1 reads SGHDN; CDR2 reads FVKESK. The CDR3 covers 15 residues. For the CDR3, the DNA is TGTGCCAGCAGCCGAGGACAGAACAGACCAGAGACCCAGTACTTC. This sequence encodes CASSRGQNRPETQYF.

The rearrangement uses TRBV7-8 and TRBJ1-2, with D uncertain. V shed 5 bases and J shed 2 bases, with 15 bases lying between them. The CDR3 length is 15 residues. Germline CDR1 is SGHVS and CDR2 is FQNEAQ. In DNA form, the CDR3 reads TGTGCCAGCAGCCCCCTGGAGAGTGTAAACTATGGCTACACCTTC. It is translated as CASSPLESVNYGYTF.

This clone appeared once. This rearrangement joins TRBV6-5 to TRBJ1-5, with D possibly TRBD1 on 6 matching bases. This CDR3 has 15 amino acids. Deletions cut 5 bases from V and 2 bases from J, with 13 bases between. Germline-derived CDR1 and CDR2 are MNHEY and SVGAGI. CDR3 protein: CASSPGEGGNQPQHF. The DNA for the CDR3 is TGTGCCAGCAGTCCAGGGGAGGGAGGCAATCAGCCCCAGCATTTT.

This rearrangement joins TRBV27 to TRBJ2-7, with a weak D call TRBD2 (6 bases). The CDR3 runs 13 residues. Germline lookup yields CDR1 MNHEY and CDR2 SMNVEV (reference sequence). The V end was cut by 8 bases, the J end by 1 base, with 12 bases between. CDR3 sequence reads: CASGSGGSYEQYF. DNA of the CDR3: TGTGCCAGCGGGTCCGGAGGGTCCTACGAGCAGTACTTC.

This rearrangement joins TRBV5-1 to TRBJ2-1, with D uncertain. V shed 0 bases and J shed 9 bases, with 16 bases lying between them. Looked up from germline, CDR1 is SGHRS and CDR2 is YFSETQ. The CDR3 has 15 amino acids. The CDR3 loop reads CASSLEGLLTVEQFF. The CDR3 DNA is TGCGCCAGCAGCTTGGAGGGCCTCTTGACGGTTGAGCAGTTCTTC.

This clone was picked up one time. J is TRBJ1-1 and V is TRBV19; no clear D. With 0 bases removed from V and 4 bases from J, the gap between germline ends came to 12 bases. The CDR3 contains 15 residues. Per germline, CDR1 LNHDA and CDR2 SQIVND (reference sequence). Written as DNA, the CDR3 is TGTGCCAGTAGTATAGATGAATCCGCATTCACTGAAGCTTTCTTT. This encodes CASSIDESAFTEAFF.

Only one count was recorded for this clone. The J gene is TRBJ2-3, the V gene TRBV15; 9 positions agree with TRBD2. From germline, CDR1 is LNHNV and CDR2 YYDKDF (reference sequence). The CDR3 consists of 16 residues. Trimming took 0 bases from V and 1 from J; bases not matched to a gene: 2. CDR3 residues: CATSREASGGTDTQYF. CDR3 DNA: TGTGCCACCAGCAGAGAGGCTAGCGGGGGCACAGATACGCAGTATTTT.

The rearrangement links TRBV10-2 to TRBJ2-5, with 8 bases fitting TRBD2. Unmatched junction bases numbered 7, after V lost 8 bases and J lost 2 bases. Germline values: CDR1 WSHSY, CDR2 SAAADI. The CDR3 length is 14 residues. CDR3 sequence (DNA): TGCGCCAGCGCCCTAACTAGCGGACAAGAGACCCAGTACTTC. It translates to CASALTSGQETQYF.

The chain has TRBV4-1 and TRBJ2-7; tentative D call: TRBD2 (5 bases). Per the germline V gene, CDR1 is MGHRA and CDR2 is YSYEKL. This CDR3 comprises 17 residues. Between the trimmed V and J ends, which lost 0 bases and 4 bases, there was a span of 19 bases. DNA of the CDR3: TGCGCCAGCAGCCAAGATCGGGCGGGTGTATTCGGGTACGAGCAGTACTTC. Protein: CASSQDRAGVFGYEQYF.

The rearrangement uses TRBV6-6 and TRBJ2-7; D not resolved. V was clipped by 7 bases and J by 2 bases, with 6 bases between them. Germline values: CDR1 MNHNY, CDR2 SVGAGI (reference sequence). The CDR3 is 11 residues long. The CDR3 loop reads CASTTAYEQYF. The CDR3 nucleotides are TGTGCCAGCACCACAGCCTACGAGCAGTACTTC.

This clone was seen a single time. The gene calls are TRBV25-1 and TRBJ2-7, with 9 positions matching TRBD2. Germline lookup yields CDR1 MGHDK and CDR2 SYGVNS. This CDR3 contains 13 residues. V was pared by 4 bases and J by 13 bases, with 11 bases of the junction left unmatched. CDR3 sequence: CASSVPGLAHEYF. CDR3 nucleotides: TGTGCCAGCAGTGTCCCGGGACTAGCTCATGAATACTTC.

In regard to this clone: The limits of the CDR3 on the DNA are not certain, so only TCRdb's listed CDR3 is given. This chain uses TRBV27 with TRBJ1-3. The CDR3 is 15 amino acids long, termini counted. The V gene's germline CDR1 is MNHEY and CDR2 SMNVEV (reference sequence). CDR3 residues: CASSSSGYSGNTIYF.

The chain couples TRBV7-2 to TRBJ1-1; possibly TRBD1 for D (6 bases). Trimming removed 5 bases at V and 4 bases at J, with 11 bases between. Germline-derived CDR1 and CDR2 are SGHTA and FQGNSA. The length of the CDR3 is 13 residues. CDR3 in amino acids: CASSVSGVTEAFF. The CDR3 nucleotides are TGTGCCAGCAGCGTCTCAGGGGTCACTGAAGCTTTCTTT.

The rearrangement joins TRBV10-1 to TRBJ1-1; TRBD1 matches at 8 bases. This CDR3 comprises 13 residues. Germline V gives CDR1 WNHNN, CDR2 SYGVQD (reference sequence). The J segment lost 7 bases and the V segment lost 3 bases, leaving 4 bases of the junction unmatched. The CDR3, as DNA: TGCGCCAGCAGTGAAGACAGGGGTATTGAAGCTTTCTTT. Its translation is CASSEDRGIEAFF.

This chain's CDR3 is CASSLEAGANLYEQYF. CDR3 DNA: TGTGCCAGCAGCTTGGAAGCGGGAGCTAATCTCTACGAGCAGTACTTC. The chain carries TRBV5-4 and TRBJ2-7; 8 nucleotides match TRBD2. This CDR3 has 16 amino acids. V was clipped by 0 bases and J by 3 bases; unmatched bases: 8. From germline, CDR1 is SGHNT and CDR2 YYREEE (reference sequence).

The chain is built from TRBV7-2 and TRBJ2-7; 9 bases are shared with TRBD1. V shed 6 bases and J 2 bases; nucleotides not matched to a gene: 5. Germline V gene lookup returns CDR1 SGHTA and CDR2 FQGNSA. The CDR3 is 14 amino acids. CDR3 DNA: TGTGCCAGCAGAGCCGGGACAGGGCCCTACGAGCAGTACTTC. This gives the protein CASRAGTGPYEQYF.

The rearrangement joins TRBV6-5 to TRBJ2-7; unclear D gene. CDR1 MNHEY and CDR2 SVGAGI come from the germline V gene. CDR3 length: 12 residues. The V end lost 2 bases, the J end lost 6 bases, and 8 bases lay between the germline ends. The DNA of the CDR3 is TGTGCCAGCAGTTACCCAGGTGGCGAGCAGTACTTC. Translated, it gives CASSYPGGEQYF.

V gene TRBV2 combines with J gene TRBJ1-2; D uncertain. Per the germline V gene, CDR1 is SNHLY and CDR2 is FYNNEI. The CDR3 is 13 amino acids. Trimming shortened V by 6 bases and J by 4 bases, and 12 bases separated the two germline ends. The CDR3 DNA follows: TGTGCCAGCAGCATAGACGCCTCCTATGGCTACACCTTC. It translates to CASSIDASYGYTF.

The chain links TRBV9 to TRBJ1-1; TRBD1 aligns across 9 bases. With 4 bases clipped from V and 0 bases from J, the junction kept 10 bases outside the gene matches. Germline loops: CDR1 SGDLS, CDR2 YYNGEE. The CDR3 loop spans 17 amino acids. The CDR3 coding sequence is TGTGCCAGCAGCCCCCGGGACAGGGTCTCCATGAACACTGAAGCTTTCTTT. Translation: CASSPRDRVSMNTEAFF.

The rearrangement links TRBV11-3 to TRBJ2-1; TRBD1 or TRBD2 may be the D gene (5 bases each). The CDR3 is 13 residues long. The V end was cut by 6 bases, the J end by 8 bases, with 14 bases between. Germline V gives CDR1 SGHNT, CDR2 YENEEA. The CDR3 DNA reads as TGTGCCAGCAGTCCTCGGGGCCGACATGAGCAGTTCTTC. Amino acid sequence: CASSPRGRHEQFF.

The chain is built from TRBV27 and TRBJ1-2; D perhaps matches TRBD1 (5 bases). Germline lookup yields CDR1 MNHEY and CDR2 SMNVEV (reference sequence). This CDR3 comprises 14 residues. Trimming cost V 7 bases and J 4 bases, with 16 bases left between them. CDR3 in amino acids: CASTPGGVGYGYTF. The CDR3 nucleotides are TGTGCCAGCACCCCCGGGGGGGTTGGCTATGGCTACACCTTC.

The CDR3: CSARTGEISGYTF. CDR3 DNA: TGCAGCGCTAGGACAGGGGAGATTAGTGGCTACACCTTC. The genes are TRBV29-1 and TRBJ1-2, with TRBD1 matching over 9 bases. J was trimmed by 7 bases and V by 7 bases; bases with no gene match: 10. This CDR3 region has 13 residues. CDR1 and CDR2 (germline): SQVTM, ANQGSEA.

This clone was recorded only once. CDR3 amino acids: CASSDRVTYNEQFF. CDR3 bases: TGTGCCAGCAGTGACAGGGTCACCTACAATGAGCAGTTCTTC. V and J are TRBV2 and TRBJ2-1, with a weak D call TRBD1 (5 bases). The CDR3 contains 14 residues. Germline V CDR1 and CDR2: SNHLY, FYNNEI. The V end was cut by 3 bases, the J end by 2 bases, with 8 bases between.

The rearrangement uses TRBV10-1 and TRBJ2-7; 11 bases line up with TRBD2. The CDR3 runs to 17 residues. Germline V gene data show CDR1 as WNHNN and CDR2 as SYGVQD (reference sequence). Trimming at V came to 4 bases and at J to 0 bases, leaving 8 bases not matched to a gene. CDR3 in amino acids: CASSGTSGRRGSYEQYF. In DNA, the CDR3 is TGCGCCAGCAGTGGGACTAGCGGGCGTCGCGGCTCCTACGAGCAGTACTTC.

The rearrangement joins TRBV4-1 to TRBJ1-1; D might be TRBD1 (6 bases). V shed 0 bases and J shed 8 bases, with 7 bases lying between them. The CDR3 extends over 12 amino acids. Germline loops: CDR1 MGHRA, CDR2 YSYEKL. As DNA, the CDR3 is TGCGCCAGCAGCCAAGAAGGGGGAGAAGCTTTCTTT. This translates into CASSQEGGEAFF.

V usage is TRBV2 and J usage is TRBJ2-1; 7 nucleotides line up with TRBD2. Losses at the gene ends were 10 bases for V and 4 bases for J; bases not matched to a gene: 7. Germline V gene data show CDR1 as SNHLY and CDR2 as FYNNEI. The CDR3 runs to 13 residues. In DNA, the CDR3 is TGTGCCAAAGAAAAGGGAGGGTACAATGAGCAGTTCTTC. Protein sequence: CAKEKGGYNEQFF.

Notes on this clone: In the same sample, other DNA sequences code for this CDR3. V and J are TRBV18 and TRBJ2-1, with D possibly matching TRBD1 (5 bases). The CDR3 sequence is 13 residues long. Germline CDR1 reads KGHSH; CDR2 reads LQKENI. V shed 2 bases and J shed 3 bases, with 5 bases lying between them. The CDR3 DNA reads as TGTGCCAGCTCACCAGACAGCTACAATGAGCAGTTCTTC. This sequence encodes CASSPDSYNEQFF.

The chain has TRBV27 and TRBJ1-2; 7 bases fit TRBD1. CDR3 size: 15 residues. CDR1 is MNHEY, CDR2 SMNVEV, per germline (reference sequence). V was pared by 5 bases and J by 3 bases, with 9 bases of the junction left unmatched. CDR3 nucleotides: TGTGCCAGCAGTCCCATAAACAGGGGACACTATGGCTACACCTTC. Translated, it gives CASSPINRGHYGYTF.